This T cell receptor beta chain was sequenced for a study of T-cell memory formation after mild COVID-19. Findings and caveats of the study: Contracting clones, day 15 to 85, had balanced CD4/CD8, and later expanders favored CD4+.

The CDR3 sequence is 14 residues long. V shed 5 bases and J shed 4 bases, with 11 bases lying between them. Germline CDR1 and CDR2: KGHDR and SFDVKD. TCRdb reprocessed the 5' RACE reads via MiXCR and lists one record per CDR3 protein. The table lists roughly 250,000 distinct CDR3 sequences, 15% to 20% of them singletons. This clonotype was picked up many times. Its matching antigen is unknown. The gene calls are TRBV24-1 and TRBJ1-5; the D gene is possibly TRBD1 (5 bases). Sequenced material: PBMCs or a T cell subset sorted from them (not recorded which). The receptor was isolated from a young man who had mild COVID-19 (a few samples of this study predate the infection). Cell type and time point are not known. The CDR3 region has the DNA TGTGCCACCAGTGGGCAGGGCCAAAATCAGCCCCAGCATTTT. It encodes CATSGQGQNQPQHF.